The rows below give T cell receptor beta chains drawn from one sample of a study of human T cells and chemical hapten exposure. TCRdb re-called the RACE reads with MiXCR, one entry per CDR3 protein. The table lists about 120,000 distinct CDR3 sequences, around 10% of them singletons. The sequencing here drew on whole blood, taken in connection with sensitization to the hapten diphenylcyclopropenone (DPC). Source of these receptors: a woman aged 50 to 60 with alopecia areata. Some clones in this sample may be carry-over from other donors' samples. The CDR3 runs from the conserved cysteine through the conserved F or W. Each record gives: clone size, V gene, J gene, D gene, CDR3 DNA, CDR3 protein. The D gene is left open where the match is weak. Expanded clones are given a class, and other clones once, few, many or no size at all.

clone_size: many; v_call: TRBV5-5; j_call: TRBJ1-5; d_call: .; cdr3_nt: TGTGCCAGCAGCACACGACAGGATCGTCAGCCCCAGCATTTT; cdr3_aa: CASSTRQDRQPQHF
clone_size: .; v_call: TRBV20-1; j_call: TRBJ1-5; d_call: TRBD1; cdr3_nt: TGCAGTGCTAGGACAGGGGGAACCGGGAGCAATCAGCCCCAGCATTTT; cdr3_aa: CSARTGGTGSNQPQHF
clone_size: few; v_call: TRBV20-1; j_call: TRBJ1-2; d_call: TRBD1; cdr3_nt: TGCAGTGCTAGAGGGGACAGGGGGCTTAGCTACACCTTC; cdr3_aa: CSARGDRGLSYTF
clone_size: .; v_call: TRBV18; j_call: TRBJ1-1; d_call: .; cdr3_nt: TGTGCCAGCTCAGGGTCGGTGGGGGGTTCAACTGAAGCTTTCTTT; cdr3_aa: CASSGSVGGSTEAFF
clone_size: .; v_call: TRBV19; j_call: TRBJ2-3; d_call: .; cdr3_nt: TGTGCCAGTAGTGCAGGGTCTTCTAGTGCGCAGTATTTT; cdr3_aa: CASSAGSSSAQYF
clone_size: .; v_call: TRBV20-1; j_call: TRBJ1-1; d_call: TRBD1; cdr3_nt: TGCAGTGCTAGTAAGGGACAGACTGAAGCTTTCTTT; cdr3_aa: CSASKGQTEAFF
clone_size: few; v_call: TRBV9; j_call: TRBJ2-1; d_call: .; cdr3_nt: TGTGCCAGCACCGTGACAATCCGCGGCGGTGAGCAGTTCTTC; cdr3_aa: CASTVTIRGGEQFF
clone_size: few; v_call: TRBV21-1; j_call: TRBJ2-3; d_call: .; cdr3_nt: TGTGCCAGCAGCAAAATGGAACGGGCCAAAGGCCCCACAGATACGCAGTATTTT; cdr3_aa: CASSKMERAKGPTDTQYF
clone_size: few; v_call: TRBV7-6; j_call: TRBJ1-6; d_call: .; cdr3_nt: TGTGCCAGCAGCCTTGGTGGACCCAGCTCCTATAATTCACCCCTCCACTTT; cdr3_aa: CASSLGGPSSYNSPLHF
clone_size: few; v_call: TRBV7-8; j_call: TRBJ2-3; d_call: TRBD1; cdr3_nt: TGTGCCAGCAGCTTACAGGGGGTGAGCACAGATACGCAGTATTTT; cdr3_aa: CASSLQGVSTDTQYF
clone_size: many; v_call: TRBV13; j_call: TRBJ1-1; d_call: .; cdr3_nt: TGTGCCAGCGGGCTGTCTAGGGAAGGTGCTGAAGCTTTCTTT; cdr3_aa: CASGLSREGAEAFF
clone_size: .; v_call: TRBV20-1; j_call: TRBJ2-7; d_call: TRBD2; cdr3_nt: TGCAGTGCTCCAGGGACTAGCGAACAGTACTTC; cdr3_aa: CSAPGTSEQYF
clone_size: many; v_call: TRBV6-5; j_call: TRBJ2-1; d_call: .; cdr3_nt: TGTGCCAGCAGTTCCCCCGTTTCGGGGACCTCCTACAATGAGCAGTTCTTC; cdr3_aa: CASSSPVSGTSYNEQFF
clone_size: .; v_call: TRBV2; j_call: TRBJ2-2; d_call: TRBD1; cdr3_nt: TGTGCCAGTACAAACCGGGACAGGGGGCCCACCGGGGAGCTGTTTTTT; cdr3_aa: CASTNRDRGPTGELFF
clone_size: .; v_call: TRBV3-1; j_call: TRBJ1-5; d_call: .; cdr3_nt: TGTGCCAGCAGCCAAGATGGCAATCAGCCCCAGCATTTT; cdr3_aa: CASSQDGNQPQHF
clone_size: .; v_call: TRBV18; j_call: TRBJ1-1; d_call: .; cdr3_nt: TGTGCCAGCTCACCTATCCAAATCTCTAACGGGAACACTGAAGCTTTCTTT; cdr3_aa: CASSPIQISNGNTEAFF
clone_size: many; v_call: TRBV7-8; j_call: TRBJ1-4; d_call: .; cdr3_nt: TGTGCCAGCAGCTTAGCCGAGGCAGGAGGCGAAAAACTGTTTTTT; cdr3_aa: CASSLAEAGGEKLFF
clone_size: .; v_call: TRBV20-1; j_call: TRBJ2-5; d_call: TRBD2; cdr3_nt: TGCAGTGCTACCTCCGGAATAGCGGGCAACTTC; cdr3_aa: CSATSGIAGNF
clone_size: .; v_call: TRBV18; j_call: TRBJ2-7; d_call: .; cdr3_nt: TGTGCCAGCTCACCAGCGGGACTCCCATACGAGCAGTACTTC; cdr3_aa: CASSPAGLPYEQYF
clone_size: few; v_call: TRBV7-2; j_call: TRBJ1-5; d_call: .; cdr3_nt: TGTGCCAGCAGCTTAGAATTGGTAGGGAATCAGCCCCAGCATTTT; cdr3_aa: CASSLELVGNQPQHF